One T cell receptor (beta chain) is described in this entry. The antigen remains unidentified. The sample originates from a study of blood T cells in healthy people across ages. The study, taken as a whole, reports: Estimates of total diversity, which came from one million sequenced T cells, were considered to be underestimates. There was a strong correlation between TCR beta diversity and naive T cell percentage.

The CDR3 is 17 residues long. PCR was performed a second time for roughly 7 to 12 cycles using a sample-barcoded 5' primer and a J-beta primer mix. MiXCR, applied by TCRdb to the 5' RACE reads, yields one record per CDR3 protein. The sample lists approximately 850,000 distinct CDR3 sequences, under 45% occurring once. Isolated per sample were at least 7 million PBMCs. V is TRBV12-3 or TRBV12-4 and J is TRBJ2-1, with TRBD2 matching 7 bases. Judging by the DNA end, TRBJ2-7 fits better; the J call may be wrong. What was sequenced was blood. This TCR was sampled from a man aged 60 to 69 in good health. CDR3 coding DNA: TGTGCCAGCAGGCAAAGGGACCAGCGGGGATCCTACAATGAGCAGTACTTC. Amino acid sequence: CASRQRDQRGSYNEQYF.